This T cell receptor beta chain appears in the sequencing data of a study of T cell responses to AZD1222 COVID-19 vaccine. For this clone: Its specificity is unknown.

The CDR3 sequence is 11 residues long. Trimming removed 3 bases at V and 5 bases at J, with 4 bases between. In germline, CDR1 is WSHSY, CDR2 SAAADI. The study, taken as a whole, reports: Unmutated variant regions reportedly attract nearly half of all spike-specific TCRs. When two AZD1222 doses had been given, Spike-specific TCR breadth and depth rose.

Assay: immunoSEQ multiplex PCR; the TCRdb copy retains only in-frame clones and omits some. The data hold over 130,000 clones, with approximately 92% observed a single time. Sequenced here: peripheral blood, sampled 28 days after the second AZD1222 dose. The chain uses TRBV10-2 and TRBJ2-5; no clear D gene. The clonotype was recovered from an adult who received the AZD1222 COVID-19 vaccine. The CDR3: CASSDQETQYF. The CDR3 DNA reads TGCGCCAGCAGTGATCAGGAGACCCAGTACTTC.